This passage covers 14 T cell receptor beta chains from one sample sequenced in a study of metastatic and nonmetastatic thyroid tumors. TCRdb reanalyzed the PCR reads via MiXCR. There are 15,000 to 20,000 clones in the sample; 25% to 35% occur only once, and about 16% lies in the top ten. Each patient went into thyroid surgery without having received any treatment. The source material was tumor tissue. The receptors here all came from a female donor with papillary thyroid cancer or a benign thyroid nodule (not recorded which). Some clones in this sample may be carry-over from other donors' samples.

This clone was seen many times. This rearrangement joins TRBV9 to TRBJ1-4, with 10 bases lining up with TRBD1. J lost 3 bases, V lost 3 bases, and 5 bases had no gene match. Germline CDR1 SGDLS, CDR2 YYNGEE. The CDR3 spans 16 residues. The CDR3 loop reads CASSAGTGVANEKLFF. For the CDR3, the DNA is TGTGCCAGCAGCGCGGGGACAGGGGTAGCTAATGAAAAACTGTTTTTT.

This clone was found many times. V is TRBV20-1 and J is TRBJ2-5; no definite D call. The CDR3 extends over 11 amino acids. In germline, CDR1 is DFQATT, CDR2 SNEGSKA (reference sequence). The ends were cut back, 6 bases at V and 1 base at J, with 6 bases in the middle. This CDR3 reads CSALTQETQYF. The CDR3 DNA sequence: TGCAGTGCCCTGACCCAAGAGACCCAGTACTTC.

This clone is deemed medium-sized (0.01 to 0.1%). V is TRBV19 and J is TRBJ1-6; no firm D call. Per the germline V gene, CDR1 is LNHDA and CDR2 is SQIVND (reference sequence). This CDR3 contains 15 residues. V gave up 7 bases and J gave up 7 bases, with 17 bases separating them. CDR3 sequence reads: CASTPTGSGNSPLHF. CDR3 nucleotide sequence: TGTGCCAGTACCCCAACGGGGTCAGGCAATTCACCCCTCCACTTT.

This clone was counted ten times or more. The rearrangement links TRBV7-9 to TRBJ2-7; D perhaps matches TRBD2 (5 bases). CDR1 is SEHNR and CDR2 is FQNEAQ in the germline V gene (reference sequence). The CDR3 is 14 residues long. V lost 0 bases to trimming and J lost 2 bases, with 8 bases between them. Here the CDR3 reads CASSLAGVAYEQYF. The CDR3 bases are TGTGCCAGCAGCTTAGCGGGAGTGGCCTACGAGCAGTACTTC.

This clone has at least ten counts. The rearrangement uses TRBV20-1 and TRBJ1-2, with D possibly TRBD1 on 5 matching bases. The CDR3 is made up of 13 amino acids. V was cut by 6 bases and J by 3 bases, with 14 bases left in between. CDR1 DFQATT and CDR2 SNEGSKA come from the germline V gene (reference sequence). The CDR3 sequence is CSAREQGYYGYTF. The CDR3, as DNA: TGCAGTGCGCGGGAGCAGGGCTACTATGGCTACACCTTC.

At least ten counts were recorded for this clone. J is TRBJ2-5 and V is TRBV7-2, with 8 bases matching TRBD2. V lost 5 bases, J lost 2 bases, and 13 bases stayed unmatched. The CDR3 is 17 amino acids. The germline V gene has CDR1 SGHTA and CDR2 FQGNSA. Here the CDR3 reads CASSPWGAGGTQETQYF. In nucleotides, the CDR3 is TGTGCCAGCAGCCCATGGGGGGCGGGAGGAACTCAAGAGACCCAGTACTTC. The whole variable domain, filled in from reference TRBV7-2 and TRBJ2-5, reads GAGVSQSPSNKVTEKGKDVELRCDPISGHTALYWYRQSLGQGLEFLIYFQGNSAPDKSGLPSDRFSAERTGGSVSTLTIQRTQQEDSAVYLCASSPWGAGGTQETQYFGPGTRLLVL.

In regard to this clone: Compared with germline, one end of the junction differs, possibly owing to a read error. V gene TRBV3-1 combines with J gene TRBJ2-3; TRBD1 matches at 7 bases. The CDR3 covers 15 residues. Germline loops: CDR1 LGHDT, CDR2 YNNKEL (reference sequence). CDR3 residues: CASSQKRGHTDTQYF. The CDR3 nucleotides are TGTGCCAGCAGCCAAAAGAGGGGGCACACAGATACTCAGTATTTT.

This clone showed up just a few times. The V call is TRBV6-2 or TRBV6-3, the J call TRBJ2-3; no clear D gene. The CDR3 contains 16 residues. Between the trimmed V and J ends, which lost 5 bases and 2 bases, there was a span of 17 bases. Germline V gene lookup returns CDR1 MNHEY and CDR2 SVGEGT. CDR3 DNA sequence: TGTGCCAGCAGTAACGTAAGTGGCTTCCACACAGATACGCAGTATTTT. This translates into CASSNVSGFHTDTQYF.

The genes are TRBV30 and TRBJ1-2; no firm D call. CDR1 is GTSNPN, CDR2 SVGIG, per germline (reference sequence). V gave up 4 bases and J gave up 5 bases, with 8 bases separating them. The CDR3 contains 11 residues. CDR3 residues: CAWTRVYGYTF. As DNA, the CDR3 is TGTGCCTGGACGAGGGTTTATGGCTACACCTTC.

The chain recombines TRBV3-1 with TRBJ1-5; TRBD1 matches at 7 bases. This CDR3 spans 15 amino acids. Germline V gene sequence: CDR1 LGHDT, CDR2 YNNKEL (reference sequence). Trimming removed 4 bases from V and 10 bases from J; junction bases left unmatched: 13. The CDR3 here is CASSPEWTGSSPQHF. The CDR3 DNA reads as TGTGCCAGCAGCCCGGAGTGGACAGGATCCTCTCCCCAGCATTTT. Together with reference TRBV3-1 and TRBJ1-5, the CDR3 gives the full variable domain: DTAVSQTPKYLVTQMGNDKSIKCEQNLGHDTMYWYKQDSKKFLKIMFSYNNKELIINETVPNRFSPKSPDKAHLNLHINSLELGDSAVYFCASSPEWTGSSPQHFGDGTRLSIL.

This clone was seen a single time. V gene TRBV3-1 combines with J gene TRBJ2-5; D remains unclear. Germline CDR1 is LGHDT and CDR2 is YNNKEL (reference sequence). V lost 2 bases and J lost 0, with 7 bases in between. CDR3 length: 14 amino acids. CDR3 bases: TGTGCCAGCAGCCAAAGGATGGACCAAGAGACCCAGTACTTC. It yields the protein CASSQRMDQETQYF.

This clone is judged medium-sized. V gene TRBV11-2 combines with J gene TRBJ2-7; 10 nucleotides align to TRBD1. There are 16 residues in the CDR3. Germline assignment: CDR1 SGHAT and CDR2 FQNNGV. Trimming removed 0 bases from V and 3 bases from J; junction bases left unmatched: 5. CDR3 sequence reads: CASSLERDRGNYEQYF. The CDR3 region has the DNA TGTGCCAGCAGCTTAGAACGGGACAGGGGAAACTACGAGCAGTACTTC. Full variable domain (remainder filled in from reference TRBV11-2 and TRBJ2-7): EAGVAQSPRYKIIEKRQSVAFWCNPISGHATLYWYQQILGQGPKLLIQFQNNGVVDDSQLPKDRFSAERLKGVDSTLKIQPAKLEDSAVYLCASSLERDRGNYEQYFGPGTRLTVT.

A single count supports this clone. The J gene is TRBJ1-5, the V gene TRBV30, with D perhaps TRBD1 (6 bases). CDR3 length equals 14 residues. Trimming shortened V by 0 bases and J by 5 bases, and 11 bases separated the two germline ends. The germline CDR1 and CDR2 sequences are GTSNPN and SVGIG (reference sequence). This chain's CDR3 is CAWSVGGLDQPQHF. In DNA form, the CDR3 reads TGTGCCTGGAGTGTTGGGGGGCTAGATCAGCCCCAGCATTTT.

The rearrangement joins TRBV6-2 or TRBV6-3 to TRBJ1-6, with D possibly matching TRBD1 (5 bases). Trimming shortened V by 8 bases and J by 9 bases, and 20 bases separated the two germline ends. The CDR3 is 15 amino acids. Germline loops: CDR1 MNHEY, CDR2 SVGEGT. The CDR3 bases are TGTGCCAGCCTACCAAGGGGAGAGTTGAGTTCACCCCTCCACTTT. Its protein is CASLPRGELSSPLHF.